The TCR beta chain described here comes from a study of T cells after yellow fever vaccination. Each CDR3 protein gets one entry after TCRdb re-called the 5' RACE reads with MiXCR. The sample contains roughly 190,000 distinct CDR3 sequences, 8% to 13% of which appear only once. There are a few counts of this clonotype. Germline CDR1 reads SGHDT; CDR2 reads YYEEEE. This CDR3 is built from 16 residues. V was trimmed by 2 bases and J by 3 bases, leaving 14 bases between them. This sample comprised CD8+ T cells sorted from PBMCs, obtained 15 days after the yellow fever booster vaccination. The chain joins TRBV5-6 to TRBJ2-2; D is undetermined. The TCR originated in a man younger than 30 who received the YFV17D yellow fever vaccine. The CDR3 loop reads CASSLILGSDTGELFF. The CDR3 DNA sequence: TGTGCCAGCAGCTTAATCTTGGGTTCGGACACCGGGGAGCTGTTTTTT.